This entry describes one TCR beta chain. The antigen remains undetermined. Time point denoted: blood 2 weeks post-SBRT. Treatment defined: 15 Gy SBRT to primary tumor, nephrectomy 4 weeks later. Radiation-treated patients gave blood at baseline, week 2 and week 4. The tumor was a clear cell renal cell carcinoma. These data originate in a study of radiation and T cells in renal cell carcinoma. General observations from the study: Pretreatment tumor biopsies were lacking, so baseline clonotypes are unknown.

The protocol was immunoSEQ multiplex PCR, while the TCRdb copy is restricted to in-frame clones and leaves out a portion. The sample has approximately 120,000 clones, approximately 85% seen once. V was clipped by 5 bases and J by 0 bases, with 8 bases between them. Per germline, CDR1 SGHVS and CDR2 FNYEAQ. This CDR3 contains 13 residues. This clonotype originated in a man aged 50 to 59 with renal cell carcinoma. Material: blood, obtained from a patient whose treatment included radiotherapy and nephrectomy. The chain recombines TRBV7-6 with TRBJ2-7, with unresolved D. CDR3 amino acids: CASSPRTSYEQYF. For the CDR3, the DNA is TGTGCCAGCAGCCCAAGAACCTCCTACGAGCAGTACTTC.